This T cell receptor (beta chain) stems from a study of control samples from healthy donors and cancer patients. Profiling relied on immunoSEQ multiplex PCR, and the TCRdb table lists in-frame clones only, not all of them. Of over 100,000 clones in the sample, approximately 92% were seen once. V lost 2 bases to trimming and J lost 6 bases, with 8 bases between them. Germline V gene lookup returns CDR1 MNHNS and CDR2 SASEGT. This CDR3 is built from 12 residues. This receptor was obtained from a man between 18 and 35 years old in good health. The V call is TRBV6-1, the J call TRBJ2-7; D gene uncertain. Sequencing was performed on blood. CDR3 coding DNA: TGTGCCAGCAGTGAATACAGCTGCGAGCAGTACTTC. Translating it yields CASSEYSCEQYF.